The 31 T cell receptor beta chains given below trace back to one sample, sequenced in a study of shared clonotypes between healthy human individuals. Assay: immunoSEQ multiplex PCR; the TCRdb copy retains only in-frame clones and omits some. The sample lists roughly 2,000,000 clones; 85% to 95% were seen once. Only CD45RO-negative cells positively selected for CCR7 counted as naive CD8 cells, so terminally differentiated effector memory CD45RA+ cells were excluded. The sample comprised naive CD8+ T cells sorted from blood. Receptors were obtained from a man aged 18-30 years in good health.

This clone was observed once. The CDR3 loop reads CASSQELTTNEKLFF. The CDR3 DNA follows: TGCGCCAGCAGCCAAGAATTGACAACTAATGAAAAACTGTTTTTT. The chain links TRBV4-3 to TRBJ1-4; D call uncertain. The ends were cut back, 0 bases at V and 0 bases at J, with 5 bases in the middle. There are 15 residues in the CDR3. CDR1 is LGHNA, CDR2 YSLEER, per germline.

V usage is TRBV30 and J usage is TRBJ1-1; D not resolved. The V end was cut by 3 bases, the J end by 0 bases, with 14 bases between. CDR1 is GTSNPN, CDR2 SVGIG, per germline (reference sequence). The CDR3 sequence is 15 residues long. CDR3 bases: TGTGCCTGGAGCGGAGTCAGGAGCCTGAACACTGAAGCTTTCTTT. It yields the protein CAWSGVRSLNTEAFF.

The gene calls are TRBV27 and TRBJ2-7, with D hard to call. The V gene's germline CDR1 is MNHEY and CDR2 SMNVEV (reference sequence). Trimming pared 3 bases from V and 6 bases from J, leaving 15 bases between. The CDR3 totals 14 residues. The DNA for the CDR3 is TGTGCCAGCAGTTTGGGGTCGAGAAGGTCCGAGCAGTACTTC. Translation: CASSLGSRRSEQYF.

V and J are TRBV5-6 and TRBJ1-5; D possibly corresponds to TRBD1 (5 bases). Between the trimmed V and J ends, which lost 1 base and 9 bases, there was a span of 11 bases. There are 13 residues in the CDR3. CDR1 and CDR2 (germline): SGHDT, YYEEEE. The CDR3 nucleotides read TGTGCCAGCAGCTTGAGGCCAACAGGGCCCCAGCATTTT. This translates into CASSLRPTGPQHF.

The genes are TRBV5-4 and TRBJ1-4; D perhaps matches TRBD1 (6 bases). V dropped 0 bases and J dropped 3 bases, with 12 bases sitting between them. This CDR3 spans 16 amino acids. CDR1 is SGHNT and CDR2 is YYREEE in the germline V gene (reference sequence). The CDR3 spells CASSLAGAGANEKLFF. In nucleotides, the CDR3 is TGTGCCAGCAGCTTGGCAGGGGCGGGTGCTAATGAAAAACTGTTTTTT.

The gene calls are TRBV11-2 and TRBJ1-2, with D maybe TRBD1 (5 bases). Looked up from germline, CDR1 is SGHAT and CDR2 is FQNNGV. The ends were cut back, 1 base at V and 4 bases at J, with 19 bases in the middle. This CDR3 has 17 amino acids. The CDR3 loop reads CASSLAGSGALIYGYTF. Here the CDR3 DNA reads TGTGCCAGCAGCTTAGCAGGGTCTGGTGCCTTAATCTATGGCTACACCTTC.

The J gene is TRBJ1-5, the V gene TRBV30; D is ambiguous. Germline V gives CDR1 GTSNPN, CDR2 SVGIG (reference sequence). Trimming left V 1 base short and J 7 bases short, with 17 bases between. The CDR3 extends over 15 amino acids. The CDR3 sequence is CAWSATVGWQQPQHF. CDR3 bases: TGTGCCTGGAGTGCCACAGTAGGGTGGCAACAGCCCCAGCATTTT.

As concerns this clone: A read error may be the cause here, since a much bigger clone is one base away. The CDR3 region has the DNA TGTGCCAGCAGCTTATCCTACGAGCAGTACTTC. It codes for CASSLSYEQYF. V and J are TRBV13 and TRBJ2-7, with no clear D. This CDR3 region has 11 residues. Trimming shortened V by 2 bases and J by 1 base, and 0 bases separated the two germline ends. CDR1 PRHDT and CDR2 FYEKMQ come from the germline V gene (reference sequence).

CDR3: CASSMGSNEQFF. The CDR3 DNA is TGTGCCAGCAGCATGGGGTCCAATGAGCAGTTCTTC. V usage is TRBV5-4 and J usage is TRBJ2-1; no clear D. Between the trimmed V and J ends, which lost 4 bases and 6 bases, there was a span of 8 bases. The CDR3 has 12 residues. Germline V CDR1 and CDR2: SGHNT, YYREEE (reference sequence).

V is TRBV7-6 and J is TRBJ2-5; TRBD1 aligns across 7 bases. This CDR3 comprises 13 residues. Germline V gene data show CDR1 as SGHVS and CDR2 as FNYEAQ. V dropped 7 bases and J dropped 2; count of bases not matched to a gene: 4. The CDR3, as DNA: TGTGCCAGCAAAACGGGACAGCAAGAGACCCAGTACTTC. This translates into CASKTGQQETQYF.

CDR3 region: CASSSPFSTGELFF. The CDR3 bases are TGTGCCAGCAGCTCTCCTTTTTCCACCGGGGAGCTGTTTTTT. This chain connects TRBV7-9 to TRBJ2-2; D gene ambiguous. Per the germline V gene, CDR1 is SEHNR and CDR2 is FQNEAQ (reference sequence). The CDR3 covers 14 residues. V lost 4 bases to trimming and J lost 4 bases, with 10 bases between them. Using reference TRBV7-9 and TRBJ2-2 for the parts outside the CDR3, the full variable domain is DTGVSQNPRHKITKRGQNVTFRCDPISEHNRLYWYRQTLGQGPEFLTYFQNEAQLEKSRLLSDRFSAERPKGSFSTLEIQRTEQGDSAMYLCASSSPFSTGELFFGEGSRLTVL.

V is TRBV7-9 and J is TRBJ2-7, with 9 bases matching TRBD1. J was trimmed by 5 bases and V by 1 base; bases with no gene match: 6. This CDR3 contains 15 residues. Germline V gene data show CDR1 as SEHNR and CDR2 as FQNEAQ (reference sequence). The CDR3 reads CASSLVDRGMDEQYF. The CDR3 coding sequence is TGTGCCAGCAGCTTAGTGGACAGGGGTATGGACGAGCAGTACTTC.

The chain has TRBV6-6 and TRBJ1-4; 9 bases align to TRBD1. Germline V gene data show CDR1 as MNHNY and CDR2 as SVGAGI (reference sequence). V shed 7 bases, J shed 8 bases, and the junction held 11 bases outside the gene matches. The CDR3 loop spans 15 amino acids. The CDR3: CASNDRDRVNEKLFF. As DNA, the CDR3 is TGTGCCAGCAACGACCGGGACAGGGTGAACGAAAAACTGTTTTTT.

This sequence joins TRBV7-9 and TRBJ2-7; the D gene is possibly TRBD2 (5 bases). The CDR3 spans 16 residues. Trimming removed 5 bases at V and 1 base at J, with 18 bases between. CDR1 and CDR2 (germline): SEHNR, FQNEAQ (reference sequence). This CDR3 is CASSIGSGTTSYEQYF. The CDR3 DNA sequence: TGTGCCAGCAGCATAGGGAGCGGAACCACGTCCTACGAGCAGTACTTC. Full variable domain (missing parts from reference TRBV7-9 and TRBJ2-7): DTGVSQNPRHKITKRGQNVTFRCDPISEHNRLYWYRQTLGQGPEFLTYFQNEAQLEKSRLLSDRFSAERPKGSFSTLEIQRTEQGDSAMYLCASSIGSGTTSYEQYFGPGTRLTVT.

This chain connects TRBV6-1 to TRBJ1-5; D may be TRBD1 (6 bases). Germline V gives CDR1 MNHNS, CDR2 SASEGT. Between the trimmed V and J ends, which lost 3 bases and 5 bases, there was a span of 14 bases. This CDR3 contains 15 residues. CDR3 sequence reads: CASSEGRDTYQPQHF. In DNA, the CDR3 is TGTGCCAGCAGTGAGGGACGGGACACCTATCAGCCCCAGCATTTT.

This clone was detected once. The chain couples TRBV4-3 to TRBJ1-1; maybe TRBD1 (5 bases). The V gene's germline CDR1 is LGHNA and CDR2 YSLEER. Trimming left V 5 bases short and J 3 bases short, with 19 bases between. CDR3 length: 16 amino acids. The CDR3 nucleotides read TGCGCCAGCAGCTTGGACACGCGGGAAATCGACACTGAAGCTTTCTTT. Its protein is CASSLDTREIDTEAFF.

The V gene is TRBV5-8, the J gene TRBJ2-7; D is tentatively TRBD1 or TRBD2 (7 bases each). V gave up 0 bases and J gave up 6 bases, with 13 bases separating them. CDR3 length equals 14 residues. Germline V gives CDR1 SGHTS, CDR2 YDEGEE. The CDR3 DNA is TGTGCCAGCAGCTTGGGTCCAGGGGGGGGCGAGCAGTACTTC. Translating gives CASSLGPGGGEQYF.

V is TRBV11-2 and J is TRBJ2-7; D unresolved. Germline V gene data show CDR1 as SGHAT and CDR2 as FQNNGV. V gave up 1 base and J gave up 3 bases, with 7 bases separating them. The CDR3 contains 13 residues. CDR3 coding DNA: TGTGCCAGCAGCTTAGTGTGGGGCTACGAGCAGTACTTC. Its protein is CASSLVWGYEQYF.

The rearrangement joins TRBV7-8 to TRBJ1-2; TRBD1 is a possible D gene (5 bases). The germline V and J ends were trimmed by 5 bases and 4 bases, with 14 bases remaining between them. Germline CDR1 reads SGHVS; CDR2 reads FQNEAQ. The length of the CDR3 is 14 residues. This CDR3 is CASSPYAGTYGYTF. CDR3 DNA sequence: TGTGCCAGCAGCCCCTACGCAGGGACCTATGGCTACACCTTC.

The chain carries TRBV13 and TRBJ2-1, with D possibly being TRBD1 or TRBD2 (5 bases each). V dropped 4 bases and J dropped 2 bases, with 9 bases sitting between them. CDR3 length equals 14 residues. CDR1 is PRHDT and CDR2 is FYEKMQ in the germline V gene (reference sequence). CDR3 coding DNA: TGTGCCAGCAGCTCGGGACCACCCTACAATGAGCAGTTCTTC. It yields the protein CASSSGPPYNEQFF.

The V and J genes are TRBV6-1 and TRBJ2-5; 8 positions agree with TRBD1. With 4 bases clipped from V and 5 bases from J, the junction kept 9 bases outside the gene matches. The CDR3 covers 15 residues. Germline V CDR1 and CDR2: MNHNS, SASEGT. CDR3 region: CASSVVQGAWETQYF. CDR3 sequence (DNA): TGTGCCAGCAGTGTTGTGCAGGGGGCTTGGGAGACCCAGTACTTC.

The chain has TRBV6-4 and TRBJ2-4, with 9 bases lining up with TRBD1. Looked up from germline, CDR1 is MRHNA and CDR2 is SNTAGT. The ends lost 2 bases at V and 8 bases at J; junction bases unmatched: 13. The CDR3 extends over 17 amino acids. The CDR3 protein is CASSDLAGGQGGYIQYF. CDR3 bases: TGTGCCAGCAGTGACCTGGCCGGGGGACAGGGAGGATACATTCAGTACTTC.

This chain joins TRBV28 and TRBJ1-2, with TRBD1 matching 7 bases. Trimming removed 5 bases from V and 3 bases from J; junction bases left unmatched: 12. The CDR3 extends over 16 amino acids. Looked up from germline, CDR1 is MDHEN and CDR2 is SYDVKM. CDR3 amino acids: CASSTDRERDDYGYTF. The CDR3 DNA is TGTGCCAGCAGTACCGACAGGGAAAGGGATGACTATGGCTACACCTTC.

This chain uses TRBV6-5 with TRBJ1-1, with 8 nucleotides matching TRBD1. From germline, CDR1 is MNHEY and CDR2 SVGAGI. The CDR3 runs 15 residues. The trim removed 6 bases at V and 10 bases at J, leaving 16 bases unmatched. The CDR3 DNA follows: TGTGCCAGCAGCGATCCGGGACAGGCCTCCGCGGGAGCTTTCTTT. It is translated as CASSDPGQASAGAFF.

The chain employs TRBV7-9 and TRBJ1-2; D is ambiguous. Per germline, CDR1 SEHNR and CDR2 FQNEAQ (reference sequence). This CDR3 has 13 residues. Trimming left V 1 base short and J 6 bases short, with 9 bases between. The CDR3 nucleotides are TGTGCCAGCAGCTTAGGTGAGGGCGATGGCTACACCTTC. It is translated as CASSLGEGDGYTF.

The V gene is TRBV12-5, the J gene TRBJ1-3, with D perhaps matching TRBD1 (6 bases). Germline CDR1 is LGHNT and CDR2 is FRNRAP. The CDR3 loop spans 19 amino acids. V lost 3 bases and J 0 bases, leaving 21 bases between the germline ends. CDR3 DNA: TGTGCTAGTGGTTTCCTATTCAACAGGGAGACCTACTCTGGAAACACCATATATTTT. Translating gives CASGFLFNRETYSGNTIYF.

The genes are TRBV7-8 and TRBJ2-7, with no clear D. Germline V gives CDR1 SGHVS, CDR2 FQNEAQ. Trimming cost V 5 bases and J 5 bases, with 10 bases left between them. This CDR3 spans 12 amino acids. The CDR3 coding sequence is TGTGCCAGCAGCGCCCGACGCGACGAGCAGTACTTC. Translated, it gives CASSARRDEQYF.

The chain has TRBV7-8 and TRBJ2-7, with D perhaps matching TRBD2 (6 bases). This CDR3 has 15 amino acids. Germline V lookup: CDR1 SGHVS, CDR2 FQNEAQ. Trimming removed 7 bases at V and 1 base at J, with 17 bases between. CDR3 DNA sequence: TGTGCCAGCACACCTCCCCAGGAGGGGTCCTACGAGCAGTACTTC. Its translation is CASTPPQEGSYEQYF.

The V and J genes are TRBV7-9 and TRBJ2-2; a possible D gene is TRBD1 (6 bases). This CDR3 spans 19 amino acids. Germline CDR1 SEHNR, CDR2 FQNEAQ (reference sequence). V lost 3 bases, J lost 6 bases, and 26 bases lay in between. CDR3 protein: CASSFVLPTRDISAGELFF. The CDR3 nucleotides are TGTGCCAGCAGCTTTGTTTTGCCAACTCGGGACATCTCTGCCGGGGAGCTGTTTTTT.

The chain carries TRBV9 and TRBJ2-7; perhaps TRBD1 as D (6 bases). The V end was cut by 0 bases, the J end by 3 bases, with 16 bases between. From germline, CDR1 is SGDLS and CDR2 YYNGEE. This CDR3 region has 16 residues. The CDR3 nucleotides read TGTGCCAGCAGCGTAGATAAGACAGGTAATTTCTACGAGCAGTACTTC. It codes for CASSVDKTGNFYEQYF.

For this clone: The identical CDR3 is also encoded by other nucleotide sequences in the sample. The gene calls are TRBV7-6 and TRBJ2-7; D is possibly TRBD2 (6 bases). Germline V gives CDR1 SGHVS, CDR2 FNYEAQ. V dropped 6 bases and J dropped 6 bases, with 12 bases sitting between them. The CDR3 runs to 12 residues. The CDR3 nucleotides read TGTGCCAGCAGTCCAGGAGGGAGCGAGCAGTACTTC. Its translation is CASSPGGSEQYF.